This T cell receptor (beta chain) originates from a study of blood T cells in healthy people across ages. A second about 7 to 11 cycle PCR used barcoded and J-beta primers. Using its own MiXCR run on the 5' RACE reads, TCRdb lists one record per CDR3 protein. The sample includes fewer than 2,000,000 distinct CDR3 sequences, 35% to 50% of them seen just once. There are a few counts of this clonotype. The antigen is undetermined. The V and J ends lost 6 bases and 7 bases, in that order; junction bases with no gene match: 3. The CDR3 runs to 13 residues. In germline, CDR1 is MNHNY, CDR2 SVGAGI (reference sequence). Every donor gave approximately 10 milliliters of peripheral blood. Total RNA, at least 5 micrograms per sample, came from PBMCs. Study-wide findings and caveats: Diversity was higher, and naive CD4+ cells more numerous, in long-lived donors than in aged donors. Without sorted subsets, naive and antigen-experienced compartments could not be conclusively compared.

The receptor's source is a human donor in good health. The genes are TRBV6-6 and TRBJ2-7; the match to TRBD2 covers 13 bases. Sequencing used blood. CDR3 coding DNA: TGTGCCAGCAGGCAGGGACTAGCGGGAGAGCAGTACTTC. Residues: CASRQGLAGEQYF.